The rows below give T cell receptor beta chains drawn from one sample of a study of T cells after yellow fever vaccination. TCRdb redid the calling of the 5' RACE reads with MiXCR, one entry per CDR3 protein. The table records some 350,000 distinct CDR3 sequences, roughly 9.4% of them present only once. The specimen comprised PBMCs, sampled on the day of the first yellow fever vaccination. Receptors originate from a man aged 18-30 years who received the YFV17D yellow fever vaccine. The CDR3 runs from the conserved cysteine through the conserved F or W. Each record gives: V gene, CDR3 length, clone size, D gene, J gene, CDR3 DNA, CDR3 protein. A D gene is named only where the DNA matches it firmly. For some rows the clone size is stated as once, few or many, or as a class when expanded; others skip it.

TRBV2	16	few	TRBD2	TRBJ2-3	TGTGCCAGCAGTACCCCGGGGCGGGGGGGAAGAGATACGCAGTATTTT	CASSTPGRGGRDTQYF
TRBV21-1	16	few	NA	TRBJ2-5	TGTGCCAGCAGCAGCTCCGGGACAGGGGGGCCGGAGACCCAGTACTTC	CASSSSGTGGPETQYF
TRBV30	12	NA	NA	TRBJ1-2	TGTGCCGGGGGGCAGGGCTGGTATGGCTACACCTTC	CAGGQGWYGYTF
TRBV6-5	14	NA	NA	TRBJ1-5	TGTGCCAGCAGTTACCCGGGGCCGATTAATCCCCAGCATTTT	CASSYPGPINPQHF
TRBV4-3	16	many	NA	TRBJ2-3	TGCGCCAGCAGCCCGAATCCCCCCCCCTTGACAGATACGCAGTATTTT	CASSPNPPPLTDTQYF
TRBV7-2	13	few	NA	TRBJ1-2	TGTGCCAGCAGCACACGGGGGGGCCCTGGCTACACCTTC	CASSTRGGPGYTF
TRBV5-4	17	NA	TRBD1	TRBJ2-3	TGTGCCAGCAGCCCAGGGCCGGGACAGTCTAGCACAGATACGCAGTATTTT	CASSPGPGQSSTDTQYF
TRBV6-5	16	many	TRBD2	TRBJ2-3	TGTGCCAGCAGTTACGATAGCGGGGGGGTCACAGATACGCAGTATTTT	CASSYDSGGVTDTQYF
TRBV24-1	14	few	NA	TRBJ1-1	TGTGCCACCAGTGATACAAACCGGGTGACTGAAGCTTTCTTT	CATSDTNRVTEAFF
TRBV7-2	16	many	NA	TRBJ2-5	TGTGCCAGCAGCTTAGTTGGCGGGGGCACCCAAGAGACCCAGTACTTC	CASSLVGGGTQETQYF
TRBV6-1	13	few	NA	TRBJ2-5	TGTGCCAGCACCGGACAGCCGCAAGAGACCCAGTACTTC	CASTGQPQETQYF
TRBV5-1	13	NA	NA	TRBJ1-1	TGCGCCAGCAGCTTGATGGGGGGCGTTGAAGCTTTCTTT	CASSLMGGVEAFF
TRBV4-3	18	few	TRBD1	TRBJ2-6	TGCGCCAGCAGCCCCGAACGGACAGGTCCTCTGGGGGCCAACGTCCTGACTTTC	CASSPERTGPLGANVLTF
TRBV9	15	NA	NA	TRBJ2-2	TGTGCCAGCAGCGTAGGAGGACTACCTGGAGAGGAGCTGTTTTTT	CASSVGGLPGEELFF
TRBV7-2	18	NA	NA	TRBJ1-1	TGTGCCAGCAGCTTAGTCGCCGGGGGGGGGCAAATTAAGACTGAAGCTTTCTTT	CASSLVAGGGQIKTEAFF
TRBV20-1	14	few	NA	TRBJ2-7	TGCAGTGCTAGGGCTAGTTCTTCGACCTACGAGCAGTACTTC	CSARASSSTYEQYF
TRBV3-1	14	NA	NA	TRBJ2-5	TGTGCCAGCAGCCAAGTCCCAGCCCAAGAGACCCAGTACTTC	CASSQVPAQETQYF
TRBV24-1	13	few	NA	TRBJ2-3	TGTGCCACCAGTGATTACAGCGTTGCCACGCAGTATTTT	CATSDYSVATQYF
TRBV6-1	14	few	NA	TRBJ1-5	TGTGCCAGCGGCGAAGGACTGGGGAGCCAGCCCCAGCATTTT	CASGEGLGSQPQHF
TRBV29-1	14	many	NA	TRBJ1-5	TGCAGCGTTGAAGAAAGCGGGGGCAATCAGCCCCAGCATTTT	CSVEESGGNQPQHF